Here is one TCR beta chain with its context. Its specific antigen is unknown. No base quality information exists; no much larger clone differs at one position. Library preparation was by PCR. At the Johns Hopkins FTIC core, DNA from the cultured CD4+ T cells underwent TCR sequencing with the Oncomine TCR Beta short-read assay. Genomic DNA was extracted from the cultured CD4+ T cells with the QIAamp micro DNA kit. Oncomine TCR Beta libraries made from cultured CD4+ T cells were pooled using unique dual indexes and sequenced on an Illumina iSeq 100. Per the original workflow: Non-productive sequences were removed, and CDR3s that did not start with C, did not end with F or W, or were shorter than 7 amino acids were discarded. The MANAFEST web application identified antigen-specific clonotypes by comparing peptide-stimulated wells against reference wells and other culture wells. To be called positive, a clone needed an FDR below 0.05, an odds ratio above 5, and a productive frequency above 0.1% in at least two of three replicate wells. A clonotype counted as cross-reactive if it showed significant expansion both in the SARS-CoV-2 spike wells and in at least one common cold coronavirus spike condition. Using R version 3.6.1, CDR3 homology was evaluated through Levenshtein distances (stringdist) along with unrooted phylogenetic trees (ape). In-frame beta chains were kept once TCRdb had trimmed the public reads at Q25 with fastp and called clones with MiXCR. One record per CDR3 amino acid sequence lists the most common genes and DNA. The V and J calls come from TCRdb's annotation, not from the publication. The sample profile shows about 23,000 distinct CDR3 sequences; 43% of them were found once. In total, the top ten clones hold 4.9% of the sample.

Relative to germline, V is 0 bases shorter and J is 0 bases shorter, with 9 bases between their ends. CDR1 and CDR2 (SGHAT, FQNNGV) derive from the germline V gene. The CDR3 measures 15 amino acids from cysteine to phenylalanine. The sequence is cut down to CDR3 DNA, 45 bases in frame from base 1. This record comes from a study of vaccination and CD4 T cells after COVID-19 (dated by TCRdb to 2021 to 2024). Study-level background: Convalescent patients had a positive SARS-CoV-2 result on nasal swab PCR, and of these patients, several had mild disease and one had severe disease. Post-COVID blood samples from convalescent patients were collected a median of around 110 days after diagnosis, with a range of about 35 to 180 days. The convalescent cohort included six males and four females, with two Hispanic individuals, seven Caucasians, two Asians and one multiracial person. Post-vaccine blood samples were collected a median of around 2.5 months after the second vaccine dose, ranging from about 12 to 241 days. A few convalescent patients gave samples both early after vaccination (day 14) and late after vaccination (days 161 to 241). In roughly 11 COVID-19 convalescent patients and a few infection-naive healthy vaccine recipients, the spike-specific CD4+ TCR repertoire before mRNA vaccination was compared with the repertoire after mRNA vaccination. Participants received two doses of either the Pfizer-BioNTech BNT162b2 vaccine (n=8) or the Moderna mRNA-1273 vaccine (n=2). Culture stimuli were overlapping spike peptide pools from SARS-CoV-2 and from the common cold coronaviruses HCoV-NL63, HCoV-OC43 and HCoV-229E. Control cultures used a CEFX viral epitope pool as positive control, an HIV-1 Nef peptide pool as negative control, or no peptide. Study-wide conclusions, independent of this receptor: The median number of SARS-CoV-2-reactive clonotypes rose from approximately 20 after infection to roughly 40 after vaccination, but the change was not significant. In convalescent patients, a median about 90% of post-vaccine SARS-CoV-2-reactive clones were detected only after vaccination, and vaccine-specific priming was suggested by this finding. In convalescent patients, nearly all vaccine-specific clones (304 of 307) were found to be mono-reactive for SARS-CoV-2 spike rather than cross-reactive with common cold coronaviruses. Only a relatively small number of convalescent patients were included in the study, and early timepoints following natural infection were not analyzed.

Read against the paper, the sample's time point label means: late sampling 161 to 241 days after vaccination in three convalescent patients. This specimen's treatment or condition label, per the study, means: roughly 11-day PBMC culture with coronavirus spike peptide pools or control peptides (ViraFEST assay). To expand antigen-specific T cells with peptide pools and then pick out the expanded clonotypes through TCR sequencing, the study relied on the ViraFEST assay. The convalescent patients' positive SARS-CoV-2 PCR tests were from March to December 2020, which was before the Alpha, Beta and Delta variants emerged in the United States. Each well held approximately 2 million PBMCs cultured in IMDM containing approximately 5.3% human AB serum and roughly 9.7 IU/ml IL-2, with 9 to 10 ug/ml peptide pools added. Half of the culture medium was replaced with fresh IL-2-containing medium on days 3 and 7. After 10 days of culture, CD4+ T cells were isolated by negative selection using the EasySep CD4+ T cell isolation kit. PBMCs were separated from whole blood using Ficoll-Paque Plus gradient centrifugation and then either used fresh or cryopreserved at -140C. Each culture condition was generally run in triplicate wells.

This sequence uses TRBV11-2 and TRBJ2-7; no D gene call is confident. This clonotype was obtained from a human donor who had recovered from COVID-19. The sample in question was CD4+ T cells from blood, cultured in vitro, obtained about 7 months after SARS-CoV-2 vaccination. The bases read TGTGCCAGCAGCTTAGAGCGGACGAGCTCCTACGAGCAGTACTTC. It specifies CASSLERTSSYEQYF.